This passage covers 18 T cell receptor beta chains from one sample sequenced in a study of Graves' ophthalmopathy and Graves' hyperthyroidism. RNA transcripts were the source from which TCR beta CDR3 regions were amplified. An initial RT-PCR round employing HTBI primers preceded a second-round multiplex PCR. TCRdb ran MiXCR on the multiplex PCR reads and lists one entry per CDR3 protein. The sample records roughly 600,000 distinct CDR3 sequences, approximately 35% being singletons. The sequencing input was peripheral blood or thyroid tissue (not recorded which). All receptors derive from an adult man with Graves' hyperthyroidism.

This clonotype has ten or more counts. The gene calls are TRBV7-8 and TRBJ1-5, with a weak D call TRBD1 (5 bases). Germline lookup yields CDR1 SGHVS and CDR2 FQNEAQ. V lost 1 base and J 0 bases, leaving 10 bases between the germline ends. This CDR3 has 16 residues. Here the CDR3 DNA reads TGTGCCAGCAGCTTAGAAGGGGTTTATAGCAATCAGCCCCAGCATTTT. This translates into CASSLEGVYSNQPQHF.

This clonotype was seen only a few times. The genes are TRBV20-1 and TRBJ2-1, with 7 nucleotides matching TRBD2. Germline loops: CDR1 DFQATT, CDR2 SNEGSKA (reference sequence). The CDR3 totals 15 residues. Trimming at V came to 5 bases and at J to 1 base, leaving 8 bases not matched to a gene. As DNA, the CDR3 is TGCAGTGCTGACAGACTAGCTGGTTCCTACAATGAGCAGTTCTTC. Encoded protein: CSADRLAGSYNEQFF.

This clonotype came up a few times. This chain joins TRBV10-3 and TRBJ2-3; 13 bases align to TRBD2. Per germline, CDR1 ENHRY and CDR2 SYGVKD. Trimming removed 4 bases from V and 5 bases from J; junction bases left unmatched: 3. The CDR3 consists of 15 residues. This chain's CDR3 is CAISGLAGGGDTQYF. In nucleotides, the CDR3 is TGTGCCATCAGTGGACTAGCGGGAGGTGGAGATACGCAGTATTTT.

The rearrangement uses TRBV7-8 and TRBJ2-7; D not resolved. The J call is uncertain, as TRBJ2-1 better fits the DNA end. CDR1 and CDR2 (germline): SGHVS, FQNEAQ. The CDR3 consists of 11 residues. The CDR3: CASSLTTKQFF. Here the CDR3 DNA reads TGTGCCAGCAGCTTAACTACGAAGCAGTTCTTC.

Worth noting for this clonotype: With a much larger clone just one base away, this may be a read error. The chain links TRBV9 to TRBJ2-7, with D perhaps TRBD1 (6 bases). Germline V gene data show CDR1 as SGDLS and CDR2 as YYNGEE. CDR3 length equals 14 residues. Between the trimmed V and J ends, which lost 4 bases and 5 bases, there was a span of 16 bases. The CDR3 region has the DNA TGTGCCAGCAGCCGGCAGGGGTACCCCCACGAGCAGTACTTC. Translated, it gives CASSRQGYPHEQYF.

This clonotype has just a few counts. This chain uses TRBV7-2 with TRBJ2-2, with D unresolved. This CDR3 has 15 residues. In germline, CDR1 is SGHTA, CDR2 FQGNSA. Trimming stripped 1 base from V and 5 bases from J, with 11 bases between. CDR3 sequence: CASSLGQYHTGELFF. The CDR3 nucleotides read TGTGCCAGCAGCTTAGGGCAGTACCATACCGGGGAGCTGTTTTTT.

The chain joins TRBV5-1 to TRBJ2-7; unclear D gene. Near its end, the DNA agrees better with TRBJ2-1, so the J call may be wrong. From germline, CDR1 is SGHRS and CDR2 YFSETQ. The CDR3 runs 15 residues. CDR3 residues: CASSLEQNSYNEQFF. As DNA, the CDR3 is TGCGCCAGCAGCTTGGAGCAGAACTCCTACAATGAGCAGTTCTTC.

This clonotype showed up many times. This rearrangement joins TRBV29-1 to TRBJ2-2, with D hard to call. This CDR3 has 13 amino acids. V was shortened by 3 bases and J by 4 bases, with 9 bases between the two germline ends. CDR1 is SQVTM, CDR2 ANQGSEA, per germline. This chain's CDR3 is CSVEYGPTGELFF. The CDR3 DNA reads TGCAGCGTTGAGTACGGCCCCACCGGGGAGCTGTTTTTT.

The V call is TRBV10-2, the J call TRBJ2-7; D unresolved. V was cut by 0 bases and J by 7 bases, with 7 bases left in between. The length of the CDR3 is 12 residues. Per the germline V gene, CDR1 is WSHSY and CDR2 is SAAADI. The DNA for the CDR3 is TGCGCCAGCAGTGAGTCTCTTTGGGAGCAGTACTTC. It encodes CASSESLWEQYF.

The genes are TRBV19 and TRBJ2-1, with D possibly TRBD2 on 5 matching bases. V shed 5 bases and J shed 4 bases, with 12 bases lying between them. The CDR3 spans 14 residues. Per germline, CDR1 LNHDA and CDR2 SQIVND (reference sequence). The CDR3 sequence is CASSYGGGYNEQFF. In DNA, the CDR3 is TGTGCCAGTAGTTACGGAGGTGGGTACAATGAGCAGTTCTTC.

This clonotype was observed many times. V is TRBV6-4 and J is TRBJ2-7; D gene ambiguous. Germline V gene lookup returns CDR1 MRHNA and CDR2 SNTAGT. V was pared by 6 bases and J by 5 bases, with 20 bases between. CDR3 size: 15 residues. The CDR3 is CASRAPGPLSHEQYF. In DNA form, the CDR3 reads TGTGCCAGCAGGGCACCGGGCCCCCTTAGCCACGAGCAGTACTTC.

Notes on this clonotype: A much more abundant neighbour one base away suggests this may be a read error. The chain recombines TRBV20-1 with TRBJ1-1; 7 nucleotides agree with TRBD1. Looked up from germline, CDR1 is DFQATT and CDR2 is SNEGSKA (reference sequence). The CDR3 covers 14 residues. The CDR3 region has the DNA TGCAGTGCCACAAGGGAACAGGGGTGGACTGGAGCTTTCTTT. Its protein product is CSATREQGWTGAFF.

This sequence joins TRBV29-1 and TRBJ2-1; D gene unclear. Germline CDR1 and CDR2: SQVTM and ANQGSEA. The CDR3 is 9 residues long. V lost 2 bases and J lost 14, with 7 bases in between. The CDR3 reads CSVETREFF. The CDR3 bases are TGCAGCGTTGAAACCCGGGAGTTCTTC.

The gene calls are TRBV6-1 and TRBJ1-5; D remains ambiguous. V shed 4 bases and J shed 9 bases, with 13 bases lying between them. The germline CDR1 and CDR2 sequences are MNHNS and SASEGT. The length of the CDR3 is 13 residues. Here the CDR3 reads CASSVTAGGPQHF. The CDR3 nucleotides are TGTGCCAGCAGTGTTACGGCGGGCGGGCCCCAGCATTTT.

A few counts support this clonotype. The CDR3 loop reads CATSSRTGEGDEQYF. The CDR3 DNA is TGTGCCACCAGTTCTCGTACAGGGGAAGGGGACGAGCAGTACTTC. The chain has TRBV15 and TRBJ2-7, with 7 bases matching TRBD1. The germline V gene has CDR1 LNHNV and CDR2 YYDKDF (reference sequence). The CDR3 is 15 residues long. Trimming removed 6 bases from V and 5 bases from J; junction bases left unmatched: 13.

The V and J genes are TRBV7-3 and TRBJ2-7, with TRBD1 matching over 8 bases. The CDR3 covers 12 residues. In germline, CDR1 is SGHTA, CDR2 FQGTGA. After removal of 5 bases from V and 7 bases from J, the junction contained 4 bases not matched to a gene. CDR3 sequence reads: CASSGGTGEQYF. CDR3 bases: TGTGCCAGCAGCGGAGGGACAGGAGAGCAGTACTTC.

The chain employs TRBV30 and TRBJ1-3; the D is unclear. Germline CDR1 GTSNPN, CDR2 SVGIG (reference sequence). The length of the CDR3 is 14 residues. Trimming took 4 bases from V and 0 from J, leaving 10 bases between them. CDR3 DNA sequence: TGTGCCTGGATTTGGGGAAGCTCTGGAAACACCATATATTTT. It translates to CAWIWGSSGNTIYF.

This clonotype was recorded at least ten times. CDR3: CASSVGQGIGYEQYF. The CDR3 DNA follows: TGTGCCAGCAGCGTAGGCCAGGGAATTGGCTACGAGCAGTACTTC. The V call is TRBV9, the J call TRBJ2-7; tentative D call: TRBD1 (5 bases). This CDR3 has 15 residues. V dropped 0 bases and J dropped 3 bases, with 13 bases sitting between them. CDR1 SGDLS and CDR2 YYNGEE come from the germline V gene. Complete variable domain (other parts from reference TRBV9 and TRBJ2-7): DSGVTQTPKHLITATGQRVTLRCSPRSGDLSVYWYQQSLDQGLQFLIQYYNGEERAKGNILERFSAQQFPDLHSELNLSSLELGDSALYFCASSVGQGIGYEQYFGPGTRLTVT.